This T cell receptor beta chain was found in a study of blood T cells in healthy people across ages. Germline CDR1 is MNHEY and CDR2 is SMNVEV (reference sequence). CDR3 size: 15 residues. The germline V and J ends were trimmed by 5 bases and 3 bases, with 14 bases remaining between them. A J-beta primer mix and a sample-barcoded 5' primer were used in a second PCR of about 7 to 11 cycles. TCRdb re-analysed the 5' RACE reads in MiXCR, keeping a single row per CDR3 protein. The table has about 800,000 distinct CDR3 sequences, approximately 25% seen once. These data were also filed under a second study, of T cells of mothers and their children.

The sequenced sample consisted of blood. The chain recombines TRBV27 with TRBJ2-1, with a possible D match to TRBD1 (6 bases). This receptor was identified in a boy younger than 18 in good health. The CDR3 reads CASSPPGVFYNEQFF. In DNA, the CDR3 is TGTGCCAGCAGTCCCCCAGGGGTTTTCTACAATGAGCAGTTCTTC.